Listed here are 27 T cell receptor beta chains from one sample, sequenced in a study of memory CD8 T cells in hepatitis C reinfection. The time point is: pre-reinfection, 55 to 20 weeks before reinfection detection. No in vitro expansion preceded TCR sequencing of the sorted cells. Assay: immunoSEQ multiplex PCR; the TCRdb copy retains only in-frame clones and omits some. The sample has under 60,000 clones, around 92% seen once; the top ten hold 0.95% to 1.1%. Material for sequencing was naive CD8+ T cells sorted from blood. The receptor set was obtained from a young man with hepatitis C virus infection.

This rearrangement joins TRBV27 to TRBJ2-7, with a possible D match to TRBD2 (7 bases). The V end lost 4 bases, the J end lost 3 bases, and 19 bases lay between the germline ends. The V gene's germline CDR1 is MNHEY and CDR2 SMNVEV (reference sequence). This CDR3 is built from 16 residues. In nucleotides, the CDR3 is TGTGCCAGCAGTTACGCCACAGGGAGGGGGGACTACGAGCAGTACTTC. It translates to CASSYATGRGDYEQYF.

The chain joins TRBV7-9 to TRBJ2-2, with TRBD1 matching over 9 bases. The V and J ends lost 6 bases and 7 bases, in that order; junction bases with no gene match: 9. This CDR3 spans 15 amino acids. Germline assignment: CDR1 SEHNR and CDR2 FQNEAQ (reference sequence). As DNA, the CDR3 is TGTGCCAGCAGTCTTGACAGGGGGGGCGTCGGGGAGCTGTTTTTT. Translated, it gives CASSLDRGGVGELFF.

The chain joins TRBV6-5 to TRBJ1-5; no clear D gene. The CDR3 is made up of 14 amino acids. V lost 4 bases to trimming and J lost 0 bases, with 7 bases between them. Germline CDR1 reads MNHEY; CDR2 reads SVGAGI. The CDR3 nucleotides read TGTGCCAGCAGTTCTAGCGATAGCAATCAGCCCCAGCATTTT. Translated: CASSSSDSNQPQHF.

The chain couples TRBV7-9 to TRBJ2-5; 10 nucleotides match TRBD2. This CDR3 region has 16 residues. The germline CDR1 and CDR2 sequences are SEHNR and FQNEAQ (reference sequence). V was clipped by 0 bases and J by 3 bases; unmatched bases: 4. The CDR3, as DNA: TGTGCCAGCAGCTTAGCTGGGCTAGCGGGAGAAGAGACCCAGTACTTC. It yields the protein CASSLAGLAGEETQYF.

CDR3 residues: CASRGQSYEQYV. In nucleotides, the CDR3 is TGTGCCAGCAGGGGACAGAGCTACGAGCAGTACGTC. This chain links TRBV6-5 with TRBJ2-7; 7 bases map to TRBD1. Trimming cost V 6 bases and J 3 bases; bases outside gene matches: 2. Per the germline V gene, CDR1 is MNHEY and CDR2 is SVGAGI. The CDR3 totals 12 residues.

The chain uses TRBV5-1 and TRBJ2-5; D may be TRBD2 (5 bases). The length of the CDR3 is 13 residues. Trimming removed 0 bases from V and 4 bases from J, with 7 bases in between. Germline lookup yields CDR1 SGHRS and CDR2 YFSETQ. This CDR3 reads CASSLGGRETQYF. The CDR3 DNA follows: TGCGCCAGCAGCTTGGGAGGGCGAGAGACCCAGTACTTC.

J is TRBJ2-3 and V is TRBV5-1; the match to TRBD2 covers 9 bases. The CDR3 has 14 residues. Per the germline V gene, CDR1 is SGHRS and CDR2 is YFSETQ. The ends lost 7 bases at V and 4 bases at J; junction bases unmatched: 7. CDR3 DNA sequence: TGCGCCAGCCGTGCGGGGGGGGTTGCAGATACGCAGTATTTT. Amino acids: CASRAGGVADTQYF.

This clone was found once. CDR3 in amino acids: CASSLRGRGNTEAFF. The CDR3 region has the DNA TGTGCCAGCAGTTTGCGGGGGCGCGGGAACACTGAAGCTTTCTTT. The V and J genes are TRBV28 and TRBJ1-1; possibly TRBD1 for D (6 bases). The CDR3 extends over 15 amino acids. Per the germline V gene, CDR1 is MDHEN and CDR2 is SYDVKM. V shed 3 bases and J shed 1 base, with 12 bases lying between them.

The chain employs TRBV25-1 and TRBJ2-6; 9 bases are shared with TRBD1. After removal of 3 bases from V and 1 base from J, the junction contained 1 base not matched to a gene. This CDR3 comprises 16 residues. From germline, CDR1 is MGHDK and CDR2 SYGVNS. CDR3 residues: CASSEGQGSGANVLTF. DNA of the CDR3: TGTGCCAGCAGTGAGGGACAGGGTTCTGGGGCCAACGTCCTGACTTTC.

This clone is labeled as medium-sized. The V and J genes are TRBV6-1 and TRBJ2-1; TRBD2 might be the D (6 bases). Deletions cut 1 base from V and 3 bases from J, with 13 bases between. Germline V gene data show CDR1 as MNHNS and CDR2 as SASEGT. This CDR3 is 16 amino acids long. CDR3 DNA: TGTGCCAGCAGTGAAGGGGGCGGGACCTTCTACAATGAGCAGTTCTTC. Translated, it gives CASSEGGGTFYNEQFF.

The chain recombines TRBV18 with TRBJ2-7; possibly TRBD2 for D (6 bases). The V end was cut by 2 bases, the J end by 2 bases, with 19 bases between. Germline V gives CDR1 KGHSH, CDR2 LQKENI. The CDR3 totals 17 residues. DNA for the CDR3: TGTGCCAGCTCACCAGGGTTTAGCGGACTAAGGGCCTACGAGCAGTACTTC. Translating it yields CASSPGFSGLRAYEQYF.

The V gene is TRBV28, the J gene TRBJ2-5, with 8 bases fitting TRBD1. Germline loops: CDR1 MDHEN, CDR2 SYDVKM. With 3 bases clipped from V and 2 bases from J, the junction kept 11 bases outside the gene matches. CDR3 length equals 17 residues. The CDR3, as DNA: TGTGCCAGCAGTTTTATCGGACAGGGACCTCAACAAGAGACCCAGTACTTC. Protein sequence: CASSFIGQGPQQETQYF.

The CDR3 bases are TGTGCCACCAGCTCCCCCGGTAGCGGGGTCATTAATGAGCAGTTCTTC. Translation gives CATSSPGSGVINEQFF. This chain links TRBV15 with TRBJ2-1; 8 nucleotides agree with TRBD2. Germline assignment: CDR1 LNHNV and CDR2 YYDKDF (reference sequence). With V trimmed by 5 bases and J by 7 bases, 13 bases remained unmatched. This CDR3 has 16 amino acids.

The CDR3 here is CASSRTSGPTDTQYF. As DNA, the CDR3 is TGTGCCAGCAGTCGGACTAGCGGACCCACAGATACGCAGTATTTT. The chain links TRBV14 to TRBJ2-3; 10 positions match TRBD2. This CDR3 comprises 15 residues. Losses at the gene ends were 6 bases for V and 2 bases for J; bases not matched to a gene: 5. Germline CDR1 reads SGHDN; CDR2 reads FVKESK.

This clone was observed a single time. The CDR3 nucleotides read TGTGCCAGCAGCCGGACAGGGGGCAACACTGAAGCTTTCTTT. Translating gives CASSRTGGNTEAFF. The chain links TRBV5-4 to TRBJ1-1, with 11 bases identical to TRBD1. With V trimmed by 4 bases and J by 2 bases, 1 base remained unmatched. The CDR3 covers 14 residues. Germline V lookup: CDR1 SGHNT, CDR2 YYREEE (reference sequence).

This clone appeared once. V and J are TRBV4-1 and TRBJ2-7, with D maybe TRBD2 (5 bases). There are 14 residues in the CDR3. The V end lost 1 base, the J end lost 6 bases, and 13 bases lay between the germline ends. Germline V lookup: CDR1 MGHRA, CDR2 YSYEKL. The CDR3 sequence is CASSQGLNAGEQYF. CDR3 nucleotide sequence: TGCGCCAGCAGCCAAGGTCTAAATGCGGGCGAGCAGTACTTC.

This sequence joins TRBV7-9 and TRBJ2-3, with 10 bases fitting TRBD2. J lost 3 bases, V lost 10 bases, and 10 bases had no gene match. This CDR3 contains 15 residues. Germline lookup yields CDR1 SEHNR and CDR2 FQNEAQ (reference sequence). CDR3 coding DNA: TGTGCCACCGGGAGGCGGACTAGCGGAACAGATACGCAGTATTTT. Its protein product is CATGRRTSGTDTQYF.

The gene calls are TRBV9 and TRBJ1-6, with D perhaps TRBD1 (5 bases). Germline V gives CDR1 SGDLS, CDR2 YYNGEE. The CDR3 totals 15 residues. V lost 0 bases, J lost 7 bases, and 11 bases lay in between. The CDR3 sequence: CASSVDGRVNSPLHF. CDR3 bases: TGTGCCAGCAGCGTAGATGGCAGGGTAAATTCACCCCTCCACTTT.

The chain joins TRBV28 to TRBJ2-1; 8 bases align to TRBD1. From germline, CDR1 is MDHEN and CDR2 SYDVKM. The CDR3 spans 17 residues. V lost 5 bases and J lost 5; bases outside the gene matches: 14. This chain's CDR3 is CASSQRLDRALNNEQFF. In DNA form, the CDR3 reads TGTGCCAGCAGTCAGAGATTGGACAGGGCTCTCAACAATGAGCAGTTCTTC.

This clone was counted once. This chain links TRBV15 with TRBJ2-5, with 8 positions matching TRBD1. Per the germline V gene, CDR1 is LNHNV and CDR2 is YYDKDF (reference sequence). V was clipped by 3 bases and J by 5 bases; unmatched bases: 5. This CDR3 comprises 14 residues. CDR3 nucleotide sequence: TGTGCCACCAGCAGGCAGGGGGCGGGGGAGACCCAGTACTTC. This encodes CATSRQGAGETQYF.

V gene TRBV7-6 combines with J gene TRBJ2-1; D may be TRBD2 (5 bases). Trimming took off 1 base at V and 6 bases at J, with 22 bases between the two ends. The V gene's germline CDR1 is SGHVS and CDR2 FNYEAQ. The CDR3 loop spans 18 amino acids. The CDR3 loop is CASSLGPGEIARGNEQFF. CDR3 nucleotide sequence: TGTGCCAGCAGCTTAGGCCCCGGGGAGATAGCGAGAGGCAATGAGCAGTTCTTC.

This rearrangement joins TRBV4-1 to TRBJ1-1, with unresolved D. This CDR3 spans 13 amino acids. With 3 bases removed from V and 2 bases from J, the gap between germline ends came to 7 bases. CDR1 and CDR2 from the germline V gene are MGHRA and YSYEKL. The DNA of the CDR3 is TGCGCCAGCAGCCAGTACCTAAACACTGAAGCTTTCTTT. This translates into CASSQYLNTEAFF.

This clone appeared a single time. The chain combines TRBV28 with TRBJ2-7; perhaps TRBD2 as D (5 bases). The length of the CDR3 is 13 residues. In germline, CDR1 is MDHEN, CDR2 SYDVKM. Trimming stripped 8 bases from V and 2 bases from J, with 13 bases between. The CDR3 region has the DNA TGTGCCAGCGAGGGCCGTTCTGCCTACGAGCAGTACGTC. It is translated as CASEGRSAYEQYV.

The rearrangement links TRBV5-1 to TRBJ2-1, with D unresolved. Germline V CDR1 and CDR2: SGHRS, YFSETQ. There are 15 residues in the CDR3. The germline V and J ends were trimmed by 0 bases and 0 bases, with 7 bases remaining between them. CDR3 amino acids: CASSLGQSSYNEQFF. In DNA, the CDR3 is TGCGCCAGCAGCTTGGGGCAAAGCTCCTACAATGAGCAGTTCTTC.

The gene calls are TRBV11-3 and TRBJ2-1; 9 nucleotides line up with TRBD2. The junction had 5 bases not matched to a gene; V was cut back by 0 bases and J by 2 bases. CDR1 is SGHNT, CDR2 YENEEA, per germline. This CDR3 contains 17 residues. The CDR3: CASSLDNSGSTYNEQFF. CDR3 sequence (DNA): TGTGCCAGCAGCTTAGATAATAGCGGGAGTACCTACAATGAGCAGTTCTTC.

This sequence joins TRBV5-6 and TRBJ2-7; TRBD2 matches 13 bases. CDR3 length: 16 residues. From germline, CDR1 is SGHDT and CDR2 YYEEEE. V gave up 4 bases and J gave up 0 bases; unmatched junction bases: 4. CDR3: CASSTTSGGDSYEQYV. The CDR3 DNA is TGTGCCAGCAGCACTACTAGCGGGGGGGACTCCTACGAGCAGTACGTC.

The chain recombines TRBV19 with TRBJ1-2, with TRBD1 as a possible D gene (5 bases). The CDR3 totals 12 residues. V was shortened by 4 bases and J by 6 bases, with 9 bases between the two germline ends. Germline CDR1 and CDR2: LNHDA and SQIVND (reference sequence). This CDR3 is CASSTGNHGYTF. CDR3 bases: TGTGCCAGTAGTACAGGGAATCATGGCTACACCTTC.